These 14 T cell receptor beta chains came from one sample sequenced in a study of shared clonotypes between healthy human individuals. Sequencing was performed with immunoSEQ multiplex PCR; in TCRdb, only in-frame clones are kept and a portion is missing. The sample yields 2,100,000 or so clones, approximately 96% seen once. The source material was naive CD4+ T cells sorted from blood. Subset given: CD45RA+ positively selected. The receptors were sampled from a man aged 18 to 29 in good health.

This chain joins TRBV2 and TRBJ2-2, with 7 nucleotides matching TRBD1. With 4 bases clipped from V and 6 bases from J, the junction kept 8 bases outside the gene matches. Per the germline V gene, CDR1 is SNHLY and CDR2 is FYNNEI. This CDR3 has 15 amino acids. As DNA, the CDR3 is TGTGCCAGCAGTGCGGACAGGAAGGCCTCCGGGGAGCTGTTTTTT. Translated, it gives CASSADRKASGELFF.

The V call is TRBV30, the J call TRBJ2-7; 16 bases agree with TRBD2. V trimming: 8 bases; J trimming: 10 bases; junction bases outside the gene matches: 20. The germline gives CDR1 GTSNPN, CDR2 SVGIG (reference sequence). This CDR3 spans 17 amino acids. CDR3 DNA: TGTGCCGGAAATTCCGGGGCGCCGGGACTAGCGGGAGGGATCCAGTACTTC. It specifies CAGNSGAPGLAGGIQYF.

The genes are TRBV2 and TRBJ2-5; TRBD1 agrees at 9 bases. CDR1 SNHLY and CDR2 FYNNEI come from the germline V gene. The CDR3 has 16 residues. The J segment lost 5 bases and the V segment lost 6 bases, leaving 13 bases of the junction unmatched. In DNA, the CDR3 is TGTGCCAGCAGCCAACCACAGGGGGCGAGCGGGGAGACCCAGTACTTC. It specifies CASSQPQGASGETQYF.

The chain uses TRBV19 and TRBJ1-5; 10 bases align to TRBD1. This CDR3 is 16 amino acids long. Germline trimming cut 5 bases from V and 7 bases from J; bases unmatched to any gene: 11. CDR1 and CDR2 (germline): LNHDA, SQIVND (reference sequence). The DNA for the CDR3 is TGTGCCAGTAGTCCGACCGACAGGGGGCGAGGGCAGCCCCAGCATTTT. It codes for CASSPTDRGRGQPQHF.

The chain has TRBV6-7 and TRBJ2-7, with 12 positions matching TRBD2. TRBV6-7 is an open reading frame whose function is uncertain. V trimming: 7 bases; J trimming: 1 base; junction bases outside the gene matches: 8. The CDR3 sequence is 16 residues long. The CDR3 is CASIVVGTSGSYEQYF. The CDR3 coding sequence is TGTGCCAGCATCGTGGTCGGGACTAGCGGGTCCTACGAGCAGTACTTC.

V gene TRBV30 combines with J gene TRBJ2-6; either TRBD1 or TRBD2 may fit D (6 bases each). CDR1 GTSNPN and CDR2 SVGIG come from the germline V gene (reference sequence). With 3 bases removed from V and 2 bases from J, the gap between germline ends came to 8 bases. The CDR3 is made up of 14 amino acids. The CDR3: CAWSGGAGANVLTF. In DNA, the CDR3 is TGTGCCTGGAGCGGGGGCGCTGGGGCCAACGTCCTGACTTTC.

The chain combines TRBV6-6 with TRBJ1-2, with a tentative D call TRBD1 (5 bases). V lost 2 bases and J 8 bases, leaving 12 bases between the germline ends. Germline-derived CDR1 and CDR2 are MNHNY and SVGAGI (reference sequence). The CDR3 is 13 residues long. The CDR3 is CASSYRGAEGYTF. The DNA of the CDR3 is TGTGCCAGCAGTTACAGGGGCGCGGAGGGCTACACCTTC.

The genes are TRBV9 and TRBJ2-2, with D possibly TRBD2 on 5 matching bases. Germline V gene data show CDR1 as SGDLS and CDR2 as YYNGEE. The germline V and J ends were trimmed by 1 base and 3 bases, with 7 bases remaining between them. The CDR3 has 14 amino acids. The CDR3, as DNA: TGTGCCAGCAGCGTATCTAGCCACACCGGGGAGCTGTTTTTT. Its translation: CASSVSSHTGELFF.

The chain employs TRBV6-1 and TRBJ2-7; TRBD2 aligns across 7 bases. The V and J ends lost 2 bases and 3 bases, in that order; junction bases with no gene match: 10. CDR3 size: 16 residues. The germline V gene encodes CDR1 MNHNS and CDR2 SASEGT. Written as DNA, the CDR3 is TGTGCCAGCAGTGAATGGGGGGAGGGGATTAACTACGAGCAGTACTTC. Translating gives CASSEWGEGINYEQYF.

The chain couples TRBV5-1 to TRBJ2-1; 12 bases map to TRBD2. Germline CDR1 reads SGHRS; CDR2 reads YFSETQ. CDR3 length: 18 residues. The trim removed 4 bases at V and 15 bases at J, leaving 23 bases unmatched. The CDR3 DNA reads TGCGCCAGCAGCCGGGAGCTAGCGGGAGGGAAACCAACCCAAACCCCGTTCTTC. Its protein is CASSRELAGGKPTQTPFF.

V usage is TRBV18 and J usage is TRBJ2-7, with D tentatively TRBD2 (6 bases). The CDR3 extends over 15 amino acids. The germline CDR1 and CDR2 sequences are KGHSH and LQKENI. Trimming pared 5 bases from V and 5 bases from J, leaving 19 bases between. The CDR3 loop reads CASSSLPAGLHEQYF. CDR3 sequence (DNA): TGTGCCAGCTCATCCCTTCCGGCGGGATTACACGAGCAGTACTTC. Combining the CDR3 with reference TRBV18 and TRBJ2-7 gives the whole variable domain NAGVMQNPRHLVRRRGQEARLRCSPMKGHSHVYWYRQLPEEGLKFMVYLQKENIIDESGMPKERFSAEFPKEGPSILRIQQVVRGDSAAYFCASSSLPAGLHEQYFGPGTRLTVT.

This chain links TRBV15 with TRBJ2-5; D is uncertain. Germline loops: CDR1 LNHNV, CDR2 YYDKDF (reference sequence). The germline V and J ends were trimmed by 2 bases and 1 base, with 8 bases remaining between them. The CDR3 is made up of 14 amino acids. The CDR3 here is CATSRRAAQETQYF. CDR3 nucleotides: TGTGCCACCAGCAGAAGGGCAGCCCAAGAGACCCAGTACTTC.

This clone was observed a single time. V usage is TRBV19 and J usage is TRBJ1-2; 7 nucleotides line up with TRBD1. V lost 4 bases, J lost 5 bases, and 10 bases stayed unmatched. This CDR3 region has 15 residues. The germline gives CDR1 LNHDA, CDR2 SQIVND (reference sequence). The chain's CDR3 is CASSTLGQALYGYTF. The CDR3 nucleotides read TGTGCCAGTAGTACCCTTGGACAGGCTTTGTATGGCTACACCTTC.

The V gene is TRBV5-1, the J gene TRBJ1-5; TRBD1 matches 10 bases. The trim removed 0 bases at V and 9 bases at J, leaving 12 bases unmatched. The CDR3 has 17 residues. Germline CDR1 reads SGHRS; CDR2 reads YFSETQ. DNA of the CDR3: TGCGCCAGCAGCTTGGGGGACAGGGGAAGCCGCGGCGGGCCCCAGCATTTT. Its protein is CASSLGDRGSRGGPQHF.